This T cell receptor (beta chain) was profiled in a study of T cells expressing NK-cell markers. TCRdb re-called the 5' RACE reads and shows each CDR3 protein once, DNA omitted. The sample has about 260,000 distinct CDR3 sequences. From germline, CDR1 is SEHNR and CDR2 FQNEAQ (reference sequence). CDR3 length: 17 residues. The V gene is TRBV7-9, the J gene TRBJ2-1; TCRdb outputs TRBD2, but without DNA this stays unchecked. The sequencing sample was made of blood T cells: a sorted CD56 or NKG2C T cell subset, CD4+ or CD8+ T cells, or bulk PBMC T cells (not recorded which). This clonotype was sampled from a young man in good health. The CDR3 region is CASSLGMTSRTYNEQFF.